This T cell receptor (beta chain) was captured in a study of T cell repertoires in cytomegalovirus infection. About the research overall: Both recently identified HLA-C-restricted and well-studied HLA-B-restricted CMV epitopes were used in the study.

Germline values: CDR1 LGHNA, CDR2 YNFKEQ. V was cut by 1 base and J by 3 bases, with 10 bases left in between. The CDR3 contains 15 residues. TCRdb used MiXCR to reprocess the reads, holding one entry per CDR3 protein. Here the sample spans more than 250,000 distinct CDR3 sequences, 20% to 25% being singletons. This clonotype turned up a few times. Its antigen is unknown. Study outcomes and limitations: Identification of carriers of CMV plus the relevant HLA was performed using cumulative public TCR beta family frequency. CMV-specific TCR beta clonotypes restricted by HLA-C were the ones dominating the ex vivo response.

This specimen was cultured PBMCs, taken from culture after CMV antigen stimulation. This clonotype was obtained from a human donor in good health (CMV status not recorded). Some clones in this sample may be carry-over from other donors' samples. J is TRBJ1-5 and V is TRBV4-2, with D hard to call. CDR3 in DNA: TGTGCCAGCAGCCAAGCAAGGTCGGTCAATCAGCCCCAGCATTTT. Its translation: CASSQARSVNQPQHF.